One and the same sample provided the 3 T cell receptor beta chains below, sequenced in a study of T-cell reconstitution after alpha-beta-depleted transplantation in children. During its preparation, the TCRbeta library received unique molecular identifiers. Via MiXCR, TCRdb re-called the PCR reads, giving one row per CDR3 protein. The sample contains roughly 200,000 distinct CDR3 sequences, approximately 8.4% of which appear only once. The material was PBMCs, mostly from graft donor cells, obtained 360 days after TCRalphabeta/CD19-depleted stem cell transplant. These receptors were obtained from a male patient aged 2 to 9 who had a stem cell transplant for acute myeloid leukemia, so the T cells may come from the graft donor.

There are many counts of this clonotype. CDR3 DNA: TGTGCCATCAGTGAAAGAGGGGGTCGGCACGAGCAGTACGTC. It is translated as CAISERGGRHEQYV. The chain links TRBV10-3 to TRBJ2-7; the D gene is possibly TRBD1 (6 bases). Germline V gene sequence: CDR1 ENHRY, CDR2 SYGVKD. V was cut by 3 bases and J by 5 bases, with 14 bases left in between. This CDR3 has 14 amino acids.

The chain is built from TRBV10-2 and TRBJ2-7; D is unresolved. The CDR3 is made up of 13 amino acids. The V gene lost 3 bases and the J gene lost 3 bases, with 9 bases spanning the gap. Looked up from germline, CDR1 is WSHSY and CDR2 is SAAADI. CDR3 nucleotide sequence: TGCGCCAGCAGTGAAACAAGAGACTACGAGCAGTACTTC. Protein sequence: CASSETRDYEQYF.

The V call is TRBV12-3 or TRBV12-4, the J call TRBJ2-1; 15 bases line up with TRBD2. This CDR3 has 17 residues. The V gene end was trimmed by 5 bases and the J gene end by 4 bases; junction bases not matched to a gene: 6. As DNA, the CDR3 is TGTGCCAGCAGTCAACTAGGGACTAGCGGGAGGTACAATGAGCAGTTCTTC. It codes for CASSQLGTSGRYNEQFF.